What follows are 23 T cell receptor beta chains derived from one specimen sequenced in a study of blood T cell repertoires in COVID-19. Some clones are missing from TCRdb's copy, which holds only in-frame ones; the method was immunoSEQ multiplex PCR. The sample lists 220,000 or so clones, more than 65% occurring once. The sample comprised peripheral blood. These receptors all stem from a woman older than 75 with acute or convalescent COVID-19.

The chain links TRBV19 to TRBJ1-2, with D perhaps TRBD1 (5 bases). V was cut by 4 bases and J by 4 bases, with 19 bases left in between. CDR3 length: 16 residues. Per the germline V gene, CDR1 is LNHDA and CDR2 is SQIVND (reference sequence). The CDR3 reads CASSTRQLTPFYGYTF. The CDR3 DNA follows: TGTGCCAGTAGTACTCGACAGCTCACTCCCTTCTATGGCTACACCTTC.

V is TRBV7-8 and J is TRBJ2-3; 8 nucleotides line up with TRBD1. The CDR3 is 14 amino acids. Trimming removed 5 bases from V and 2 bases from J; junction bases left unmatched: 3. In germline, CDR1 is SGHVS, CDR2 FQNEAQ. This CDR3 reads CASSPDRVTDTQYF. The CDR3 nucleotides read TGTGCCAGCAGCCCGGACAGGGTCACAGATACGCAGTATTTT. The whole variable domain, remainder taken from reference TRBV7-8 and TRBJ2-3, is GAGVSQSPRYKVAKRGQDVALRCDPISGHVSLFWYQQALGQGPEFLTYFQNEAQLDKSGLPSDRFFAERPEGSVSTLKIQRTQQEDSAVYLCASSPDRVTDTQYFGPGTRLTVL.

The chain couples TRBV5-4 to TRBJ1-1, with D possibly TRBD1 on 5 matching bases. V was trimmed by 0 bases and J by 1 base, leaving 13 bases between them. This CDR3 has 16 residues. The germline CDR1 and CDR2 sequences are SGHNT and YYREEE (reference sequence). The CDR3 DNA is TGTGCCAGCAGCTTGGACTTACAAAGGGGGAACACTGAAGCTTTCTTT. It specifies CASSLDLQRGNTEAFF.

This chain connects TRBV4-1 to TRBJ2-5; the D is unclear. This CDR3 region has 14 residues. Trimming removed 3 bases at V and 5 bases at J, with 13 bases between. The V gene's germline CDR1 is MGHRA and CDR2 YSYEKL. The CDR3 spells CASSQVQARETQYF. The CDR3 coding sequence is TGCGCCAGCAGCCAGGTCCAGGCCCGGGAGACCCAGTACTTC.

The chain employs TRBV19 and TRBJ1-1; possible D gene TRBD1, 5 bases. The CDR3 is 13 residues long. In germline, CDR1 is LNHDA, CDR2 SQIVND (reference sequence). V was pared by 3 bases and J by 8 bases, with 13 bases between. This CDR3 is CASSIFGDREAFF. In DNA form, the CDR3 reads TGTGCCAGTAGTATTTTCGGAGACAGAGAAGCTTTCTTT.

CDR3 in DNA: TGTGCCAGCAGCCTATTAGGGGACTCTGGAAACACCATATATTTT. It specifies CASSLLGDSGNTIYF. The chain carries TRBV4-2 and TRBJ1-3; D is perhaps TRBD1 (5 bases). The CDR3 has 15 amino acids. The ends were cut back, 4 bases at V and 0 bases at J, with 10 bases in the middle. CDR1 is LGHNA, CDR2 YNFKEQ, per germline.

CDR3: CASSPGLAGTDTQYF. The CDR3 DNA is TGTGCCAGCAGCCCCGGACTAGCGGGTACAGATACGCAGTATTTT. The chain recombines TRBV11-2 with TRBJ2-3, with TRBD2 matching 11 bases. Germline assignment: CDR1 SGHAT and CDR2 FQNNGV. The junction had 4 bases not matched to a gene; V was cut back by 5 bases and J by 3 bases. The CDR3 covers 15 residues.

The chain employs TRBV18 and TRBJ2-1, with D perhaps TRBD2 (6 bases). With 5 bases removed from V and 5 bases from J, the gap between germline ends came to 13 bases. Germline loops: CDR1 KGHSH, CDR2 LQKENI. This CDR3 is 14 amino acids long. Here the CDR3 reads CASSAAGLHNEQFF. The CDR3 region has the DNA TGTGCCAGCTCAGCAGCGGGCCTCCACAATGAGCAGTTCTTC.

The rearrangement links TRBV7-6 to TRBJ1-1; TRBD1 matches at 9 bases. The germline gives CDR1 SGHVS, CDR2 FNYEAQ. The length of the CDR3 is 18 residues. J was trimmed by 4 bases and V by 5 bases; bases with no gene match: 17. CDR3 residues: CASSARPQGASSVTEAFF. CDR3 nucleotide sequence: TGTGCCAGCAGCGCCCGCCCACAGGGGGCATCTTCGGTCACTGAAGCTTTCTTT.

The chain couples TRBV11-3 to TRBJ2-1; 10 nucleotides agree with TRBD2. Per the germline V gene, CDR1 is SGHNT and CDR2 is YENEEA. This CDR3 has 15 amino acids. After removal of 5 bases from V and 2 bases from J, the junction contained 3 bases not matched to a gene. CDR3 loop: CASSTLAGAYNEQFF. CDR3 nucleotide sequence: TGTGCCAGCAGCACGCTAGCGGGAGCCTACAATGAGCAGTTCTTC.

The genes are TRBV7-2 and TRBJ1-6; 10 bases map to TRBD1. Germline-derived CDR1 and CDR2 are SGHTA and FQGNSA. There are 17 residues in the CDR3. With V trimmed by 5 bases and J by 1 base, 5 bases remained unmatched. The CDR3 sequence: CASSTGQGQSYNSPLHF. CDR3 bases: TGTGCCAGCAGCACGGGACAGGGGCAATCCTATAATTCACCCCTCCACTTT.

CDR3 DNA sequence: TGTGCCAGCAGTGACAGCGGGACACCACTGGGCCTAGGTGAGCAGTTCTTC. It is translated as CASSDSGTPLGLGEQFF. The V call is TRBV6-1, the J call TRBJ2-1, with D maybe TRBD2 (7 bases). Trimming took 3 bases from V and 9 from J, leaving 24 bases between them. CDR1 MNHNS and CDR2 SASEGT come from the germline V gene. The CDR3 contains 17 residues.

This chain links TRBV7-3 with TRBJ2-7, with a possible D match to TRBD1 (6 bases). The length of the CDR3 is 14 residues. CDR1 is SGHTA and CDR2 is FQGTGA in the germline V gene. The V end lost 4 bases, the J end lost 1 base, and 11 bases lay between the germline ends. This CDR3 reads CASSSGTGSYEQYF. The CDR3 DNA sequence: TGTGCCAGCAGCTCCGGTACAGGGTCCTACGAGCAGTACTTC.

The J gene is TRBJ1-6, the V gene TRBV6-5; 7 bases line up with TRBD1. This CDR3 has 15 residues. Germline CDR1 reads MNHEY; CDR2 reads SVGAGI. The junction had 8 bases not matched to a gene; V was cut back by 2 bases and J by 10 bases. CDR3: CASSYLGGARSPLHF. The DNA of the CDR3 is TGTGCCAGCAGTTACCTAGGGGGCGCGAGATCACCCCTCCACTTT.

This chain connects TRBV7-9 to TRBJ1-3; D ambiguous. The CDR3 is 13 residues long. Germline V gene sequence: CDR1 SEHNR, CDR2 FQNEAQ (reference sequence). V was shortened by 5 bases and J by 4 bases, with 9 bases between the two germline ends. CDR3 bases: TGTGCCAGCAGCCTTATCGGGGGAAACACCATATATTTT. Amino acids: CASSLIGGNTIYF.

This clone was counted only a few times. This rearrangement joins TRBV5-6 to TRBJ2-3; 9 bases line up with TRBD2. There are 14 residues in the CDR3. CDR1 is SGHDT, CDR2 YYEEEE, per germline. Unmatched junction bases numbered 1, after V lost 2 bases and J lost 3 bases. CDR3 sequence (DNA): TGTGCCAGCAGCTTCAGCGGGGGGACAGATACGCAGTATTTT. Its translation: CASSFSGGTDTQYF.

The rearrangement links TRBV5-6 to TRBJ2-5; D is possibly TRBD1 (6 bases). The CDR3 is 13 residues long. The V end was cut by 2 bases, the J end by 4 bases, with 9 bases between. Germline CDR1 and CDR2: SGHDT and YYEEEE. CDR3 protein: CASSLGRGETQYF. CDR3 in DNA: TGTGCCAGCAGCTTAGGCAGGGGAGAGACCCAGTACTTC.

This clone showed up just once. The rearrangement joins TRBV4-3 to TRBJ2-5; 7 bases agree with TRBD2. CDR3 length equals 15 residues. V dropped 5 bases and J dropped 5; count of bases not matched to a gene: 11. Germline V gene data show CDR1 as LGHNA and CDR2 as YSLEER. CDR3 loop: CASSMGRGRAETQYF. CDR3 DNA: TGCGCCAGCAGCATGGGCCGTGGGAGGGCGGAGACCCAGTACTTC.

The chain recombines TRBV7-9 with TRBJ1-2, with TRBD1 identical over 7 bases. Germline assignment: CDR1 SEHNR and CDR2 FQNEAQ (reference sequence). There are 14 residues in the CDR3. J gave up 0 bases and V 5 bases, and 3 bases lay outside the gene matches. The DNA for the CDR3 is TGTGCCAGCAGCCGACAGGGCGCTAACTATGGCTACACCTTC. It specifies CASSRQGANYGYTF.

V is TRBV20-1 and J is TRBJ2-2; D unclear. Trimming cost V 4 bases and J 2 bases, with 8 bases left between them. Germline V gene data show CDR1 as DFQATT and CDR2 as SNEGSKA (reference sequence). The CDR3 runs to 13 residues. Here the CDR3 DNA reads TGCAGTGCTACTGACACAAACACCGGGGAGCTGTTTTTT. It codes for CSATDTNTGELFF.

The chain recombines TRBV18 with TRBJ2-4; possible D gene TRBD2, 7 bases. Germline values: CDR1 KGHSH, CDR2 LQKENI. Between the trimmed V and J ends, which lost 3 bases and 9 bases, there was a span of 18 bases. This CDR3 has 15 residues. The CDR3 reads CASSPPGGGRGIQYF. CDR3 nucleotides: TGTGCCAGCTCACCCCCGGGCGGGGGCCGGGGCATTCAGTACTTC. Complete variable domain (other parts from reference TRBV18 and TRBJ2-4): NAGVMQNPRHLVRRRGQEARLRCSPMKGHSHVYWYRQLPEEGLKFMVYLQKENIIDESGMPKERFSAEFPKEGPSILRIQQVVRGDSAAYFCASSPPGGGRGIQYFGAGTRLSVL.

The V and J genes are TRBV5-6 and TRBJ2-5, with 10 bases that match TRBD2. Germline-derived CDR1 and CDR2 are SGHDT and YYEEEE. The CDR3 spans 16 residues. V shed 5 bases and J 0 bases; nucleotides not matched to a gene: 7. CDR3 amino acids: CASSDGTSVYQETQYF. Written as DNA, the CDR3 is TGTGCCAGCAGTGATGGGACTAGCGTGTACCAAGAGACCCAGTACTTC.

This clone was seen only a few times. The chain combines TRBV9 with TRBJ2-7, with D maybe TRBD2 (6 bases). V lost 0 bases and J lost 2, with 12 bases in between. CDR1 and CDR2 (germline): SGDLS, YYNGEE. The CDR3 runs 15 residues. This chain's CDR3 is CASSVGGRGPYEQYF. CDR3 DNA: TGTGCCAGCAGCGTAGGAGGGCGGGGTCCCTACGAGCAGTACTTC.